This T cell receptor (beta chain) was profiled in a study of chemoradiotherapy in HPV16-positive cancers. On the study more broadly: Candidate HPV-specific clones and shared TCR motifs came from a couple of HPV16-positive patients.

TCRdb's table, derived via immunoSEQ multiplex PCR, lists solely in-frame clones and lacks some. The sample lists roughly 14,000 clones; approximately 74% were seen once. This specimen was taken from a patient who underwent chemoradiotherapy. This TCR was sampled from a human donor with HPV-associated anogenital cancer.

CDR3 nucleotide sequence: TGTGCCAGCTCACCTTTTGAGACAGATAATTCACCCCTCCACTTT. Protein sequence: CASSPFETDNSPLHF. This rearrangement joins TRBV18 to TRBJ1-6, with D maybe TRBD1 (5 bases). The CDR3 has 15 residues. Trimming took off 3 bases at V and 5 bases at J, with 11 bases between the two ends. Per germline, CDR1 KGHSH and CDR2 LQKENI.